This T cell receptor (beta chain) was profiled in a study of blood T cell repertoires in COVID-19. Authors' data handling: Estimation of nucleated cell counts relied on the amplification of reference gene primers. Repertoires were generated with immunoSEQ multiplex PCR, while TCRdb's copy carries only in-frame clones and drops some. D and trimming were read from the DNA, whereas the V and J calls and clone size are those reported in that table. The sample holds some 100,000 clones; approximately 78% are singletons and the top ten take less than 15%. The source is a human donor in a cohort sampled during active COVID-19. Sequencing was done on a sample of peripheral blood.

CDR3 sequence (DNA): TGTGCCAGCAGTTACCCTGGGACAGGGCCACAGGGCGATGGCTACACCTTC. Its protein is CASSYPGTGPQGDGYTF. The J gene is TRBJ1-2, the V gene TRBV6-2 or TRBV6-3; 9 bases line up with TRBD1. The CDR3 contains 17 residues. Germline trimming cut 2 bases from V and 6 bases from J; bases unmatched to any gene: 13. The germline V gene encodes CDR1 MNHEY and CDR2 SVGEGT.